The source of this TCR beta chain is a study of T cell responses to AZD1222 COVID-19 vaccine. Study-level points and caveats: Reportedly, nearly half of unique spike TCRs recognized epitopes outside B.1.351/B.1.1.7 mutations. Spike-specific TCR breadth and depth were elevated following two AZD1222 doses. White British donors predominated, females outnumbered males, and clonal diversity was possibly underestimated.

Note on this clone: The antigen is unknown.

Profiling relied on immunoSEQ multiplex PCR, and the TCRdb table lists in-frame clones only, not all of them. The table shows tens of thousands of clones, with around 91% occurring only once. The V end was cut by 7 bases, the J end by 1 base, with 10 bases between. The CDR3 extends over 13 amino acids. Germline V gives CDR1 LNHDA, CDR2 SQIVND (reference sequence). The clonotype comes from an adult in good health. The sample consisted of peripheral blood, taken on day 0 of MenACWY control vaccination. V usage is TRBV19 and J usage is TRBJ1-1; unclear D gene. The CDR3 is CASTVNKNTEAFF. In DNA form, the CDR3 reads TGTGCCAGTACGGTGAACAAGAACACTGAAGCTTTCTTT.